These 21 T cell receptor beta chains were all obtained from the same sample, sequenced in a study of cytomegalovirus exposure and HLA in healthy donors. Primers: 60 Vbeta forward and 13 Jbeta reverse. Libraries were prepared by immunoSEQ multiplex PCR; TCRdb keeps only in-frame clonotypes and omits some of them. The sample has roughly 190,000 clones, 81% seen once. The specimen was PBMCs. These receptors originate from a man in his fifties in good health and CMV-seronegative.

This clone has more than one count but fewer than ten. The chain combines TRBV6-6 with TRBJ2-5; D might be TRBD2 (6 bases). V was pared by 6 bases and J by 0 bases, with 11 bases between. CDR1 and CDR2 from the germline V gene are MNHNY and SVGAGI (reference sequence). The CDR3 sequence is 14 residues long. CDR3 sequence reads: CASRPGLYQETQYF. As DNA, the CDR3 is TGTGCCAGCAGACCAGGACTATACCAAGAGACCCAGTACTTC.

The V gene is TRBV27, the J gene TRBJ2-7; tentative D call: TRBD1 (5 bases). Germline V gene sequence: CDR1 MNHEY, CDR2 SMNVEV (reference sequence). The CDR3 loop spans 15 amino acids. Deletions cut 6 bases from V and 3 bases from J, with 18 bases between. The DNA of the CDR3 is TGTGCCAGCAGGCATATTGCAGGGTTGGACTACGAGCAGTACTTC. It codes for CASRHIAGLDYEQYF.

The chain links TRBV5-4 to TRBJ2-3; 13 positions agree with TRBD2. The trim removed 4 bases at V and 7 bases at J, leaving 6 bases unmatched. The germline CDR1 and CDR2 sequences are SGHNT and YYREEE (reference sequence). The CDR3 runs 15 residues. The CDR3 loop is CASSTTSGGAYTQYF. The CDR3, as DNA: TGTGCCAGCAGCACTACTAGCGGGGGGGCCTATACGCAGTATTTT. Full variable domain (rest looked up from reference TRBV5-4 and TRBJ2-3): ETGVTQSPTHLIKTRGQQVTLRCSSQSGHNTVSWYQQALGQGPQFIFQYYREEENGRGNFPPRFSGLQFPNYSSELNVNALELDDSALYLCASSTTSGGAYTQYFGPGTRLTVL.

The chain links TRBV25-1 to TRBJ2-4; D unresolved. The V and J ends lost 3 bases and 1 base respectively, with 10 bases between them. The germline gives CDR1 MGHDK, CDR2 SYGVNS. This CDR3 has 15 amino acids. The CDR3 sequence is CASSDAGFAKNIQYF. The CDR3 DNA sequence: TGTGCCAGCAGTGACGCCGGGTTTGCCAAAAACATTCAGTACTTC.

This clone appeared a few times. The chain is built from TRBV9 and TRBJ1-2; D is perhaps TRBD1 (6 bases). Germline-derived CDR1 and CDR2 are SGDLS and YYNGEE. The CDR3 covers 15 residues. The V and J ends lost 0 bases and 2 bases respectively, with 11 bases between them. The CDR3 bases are TGTGCCAGCAGCGTAGCCTTGGACAGCAACTATGGCTACACCTTC. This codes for CASSVALDSNYGYTF.

The chain's CDR3 is CASSLEGSRGYTF. In DNA, the CDR3 is TGCGCCAGCAGCTTGGAAGGGAGTCGCGGCTACACCTTC. This rearrangement joins TRBV5-1 to TRBJ1-2; no firm D call. Trimming took 0 bases from V and 8 from J, leaving 11 bases between them. The CDR3 is 13 amino acids. Germline V gene sequence: CDR1 SGHRS, CDR2 YFSETQ.

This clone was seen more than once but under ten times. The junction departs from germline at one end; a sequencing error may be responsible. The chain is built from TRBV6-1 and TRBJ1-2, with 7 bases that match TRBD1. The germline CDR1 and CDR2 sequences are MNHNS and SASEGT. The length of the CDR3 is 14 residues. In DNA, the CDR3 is TGTGCCAGCAATGAAGTAGGGGGCGGCTATGGCTACACCTTC. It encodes CASNEVGGGYGYTF.

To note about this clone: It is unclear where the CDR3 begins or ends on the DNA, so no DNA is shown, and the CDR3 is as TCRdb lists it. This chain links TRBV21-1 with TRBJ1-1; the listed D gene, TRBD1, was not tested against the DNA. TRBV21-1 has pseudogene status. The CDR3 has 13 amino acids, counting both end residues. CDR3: CASFGQGNTEAFF.

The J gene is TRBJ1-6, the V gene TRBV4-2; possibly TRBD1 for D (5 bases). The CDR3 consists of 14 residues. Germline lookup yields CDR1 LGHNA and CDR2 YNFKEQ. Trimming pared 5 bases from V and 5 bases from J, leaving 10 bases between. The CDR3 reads CASSAWGDNSPLHF. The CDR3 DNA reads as TGTGCCAGCAGCGCTTGGGGGGATAATTCACCCCTCCACTTT.

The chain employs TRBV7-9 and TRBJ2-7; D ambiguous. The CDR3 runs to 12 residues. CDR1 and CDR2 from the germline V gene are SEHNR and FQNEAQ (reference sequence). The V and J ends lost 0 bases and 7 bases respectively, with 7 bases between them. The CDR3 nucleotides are TGTGCCAGCAGCTTAGCGAGGCGGGAGCAGTACTTC. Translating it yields CASSLARREQYF.

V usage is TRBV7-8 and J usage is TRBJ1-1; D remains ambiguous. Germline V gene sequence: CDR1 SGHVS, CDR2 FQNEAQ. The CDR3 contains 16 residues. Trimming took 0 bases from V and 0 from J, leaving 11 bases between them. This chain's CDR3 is CASSLAGNQVNTEAFF. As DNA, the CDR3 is TGTGCCAGCAGCTTAGCTGGCAATCAGGTGAACACTGAAGCTTTCTTT.

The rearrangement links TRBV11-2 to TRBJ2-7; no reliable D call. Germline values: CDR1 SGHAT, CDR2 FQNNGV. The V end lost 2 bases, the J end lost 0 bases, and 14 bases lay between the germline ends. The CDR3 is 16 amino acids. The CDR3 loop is CASSLRLLVTSYEQYF. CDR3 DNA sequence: TGTGCCAGCAGCTTAAGACTTTTGGTCACCTCCTACGAGCAGTACTTC.

The CDR3 loop reads CASSSGGSSYNSPLHF. In DNA form, the CDR3 reads TGTGCCAGCAGTTCTGGGGGGTCCTCCTATAATTCACCCCTCCACTTT. The chain uses TRBV6-5 and TRBJ1-6; D possibly corresponds to TRBD1 (5 bases). V was trimmed by 4 bases and J by 0 bases, leaving 10 bases between them. Germline V lookup: CDR1 MNHEY, CDR2 SVGAGI. CDR3 length equals 16 residues.

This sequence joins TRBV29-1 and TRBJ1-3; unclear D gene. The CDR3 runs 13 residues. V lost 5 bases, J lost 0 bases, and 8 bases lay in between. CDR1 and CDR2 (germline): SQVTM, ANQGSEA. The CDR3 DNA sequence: TGCAGCGTTTCACAGAGCTCTGGAAACACCATATATTTT. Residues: CSVSQSSGNTIYF.

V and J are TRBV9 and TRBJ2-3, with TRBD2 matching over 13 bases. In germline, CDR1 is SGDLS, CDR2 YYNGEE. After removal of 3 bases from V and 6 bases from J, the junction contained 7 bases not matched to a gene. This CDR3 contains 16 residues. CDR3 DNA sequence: TGTGCCAGCAGCGCAGGCGGACTAGCGGGGGCGGATACGCAGTATTTT. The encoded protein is CASSAGGLAGADTQYF.

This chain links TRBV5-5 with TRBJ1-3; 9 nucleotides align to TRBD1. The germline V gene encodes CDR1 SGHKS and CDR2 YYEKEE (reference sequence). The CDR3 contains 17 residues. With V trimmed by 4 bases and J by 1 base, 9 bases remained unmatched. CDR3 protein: CASSPLGQGYSGNTIYF. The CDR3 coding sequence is TGTGCCAGCAGCCCACTGGGACAGGGCTATTCTGGAAACACCATATATTTT.

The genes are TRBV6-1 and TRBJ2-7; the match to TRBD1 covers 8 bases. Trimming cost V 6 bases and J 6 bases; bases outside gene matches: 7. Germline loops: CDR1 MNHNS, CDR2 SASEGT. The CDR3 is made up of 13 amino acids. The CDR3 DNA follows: TGTGCCAGCAGGAAGGACAGGGTAGGCGAGCAGTACTTC. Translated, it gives CASRKDRVGEQYF.

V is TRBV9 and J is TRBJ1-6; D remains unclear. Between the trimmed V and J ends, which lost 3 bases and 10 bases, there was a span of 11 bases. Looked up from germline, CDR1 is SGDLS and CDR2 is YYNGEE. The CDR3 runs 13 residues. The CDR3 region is CASSAPGVSPLHF. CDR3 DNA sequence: TGTGCCAGCAGCGCGCCCGGGGTCTCACCCCTCCACTTT. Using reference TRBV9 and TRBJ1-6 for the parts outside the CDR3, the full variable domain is DSGVTQTPKHLITATGQRVTLRCSPRSGDLSVYWYQQSLDQGLQFLIQYYNGEERAKGNILERFSAQQFPDLHSELNLSSLELGDSALYFCASSAPGVSPLHFGNGTRLTVT.

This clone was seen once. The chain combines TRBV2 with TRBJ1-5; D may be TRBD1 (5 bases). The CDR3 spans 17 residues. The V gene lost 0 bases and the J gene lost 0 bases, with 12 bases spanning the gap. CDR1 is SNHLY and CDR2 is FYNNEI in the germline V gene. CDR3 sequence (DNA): TGTGCCAGCAGTGAAGCAGGCCGGGGGTATAGCAATCAGCCCCAGCATTTT. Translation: CASSEAGRGYSNQPQHF.

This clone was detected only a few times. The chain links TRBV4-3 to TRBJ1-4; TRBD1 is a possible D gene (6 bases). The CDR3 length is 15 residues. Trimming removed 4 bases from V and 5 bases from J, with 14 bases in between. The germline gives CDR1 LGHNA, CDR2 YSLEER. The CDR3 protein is CASSREGGVNEKLFF. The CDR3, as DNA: TGCGCCAGCAGCCGGGAGGGGGGCGTAAATGAAAAACTGTTTTTT.

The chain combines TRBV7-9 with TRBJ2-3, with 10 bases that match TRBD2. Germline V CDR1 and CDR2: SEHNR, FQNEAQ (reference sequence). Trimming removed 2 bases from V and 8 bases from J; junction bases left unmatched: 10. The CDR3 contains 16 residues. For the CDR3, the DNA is TGTGCCAGCAGCTTACTAGCGGGGGAGGTCTTCTCTACGCAGTATTTT. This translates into CASSLLAGEVFSTQYF. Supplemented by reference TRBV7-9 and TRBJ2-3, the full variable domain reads DTGVSQNPRHKITKRGQNVTFRCDPISEHNRLYWYRQTLGQGPEFLTYFQNEAQLEKSRLLSDRFSAERPKGSFSTLEIQRTEQGDSAMYLCASSLLAGEVFSTQYFGPGTRLTVL.